This record looks at one T cell receptor beta chain sequence and its context. These data are taken from a study of blood T cell repertoires in COVID-19. About the study: Samples came from the United States, Italy and Spain, spanning acute and convalescent COVID-19. Sources were T cells, B-cell-depleted T cells, or PBMCs; the material itself was cDNA or gDNA.

Participants, 18 to 89 years old, spanned 25 or so US areas. Before they entered the study, exposed participants had met a COVID-19 case within 2 weeks. Per germline, CDR1 KGHSY and CDR2 FQNENV. Trimming cost V 4 bases and J 4 bases, with 14 bases left between them. The CDR3 extends over 16 amino acids. Repertoires were generated with immunoSEQ multiplex PCR, while TCRdb's copy carries only in-frame clones and drops some. The sample has some 200,000 clones, 83% seen once. The sequenced sample consisted of PBMCs or T cells enriched from blood (not recorded which). The genes are TRBV16 and TRBJ1-6, with a weak D call TRBD1 (5 bases). This clonotype originated in a woman aged 50 to 60 who had been exposed to COVID-19. The CDR3 nucleotides are TGTGCCAGCAGCCCTTTGACAGCGCTGTATAATTCACCCCTCCACTTT. Protein product: CASSPLTALYNSPLHF.